Below, 25 T cell receptor beta chains from the same sample are listed, as sequenced in a study of blood T cells in healthy people across ages. The authors ran a second PCR of 7 to 11 cycles using a sample-barcoded 5' primer and a J-beta primer mix. TCRdb reprocessed the 5' RACE reads with MiXCR, giving one entry per CDR3 protein. Seen here are 650,000 to 1,000,000 distinct CDR3 sequences, roughly 35% observed once, and the top ten hold 13%. Specimen: blood. These receptors were obtained from a man aged 18-30 years in good health.

The gene calls are TRBV10-3 and TRBJ2-5; tentatively, D is TRBD1 (5 bases). Trimming shortened V by 4 bases and J by 11 bases, and 11 bases separated the two germline ends. The CDR3 has 11 amino acids. CDR1 and CDR2 (germline): ENHRY, SYGVKD. The CDR3 DNA follows: TGTGCCATCAGTGCAGGGCACGTGCAGTACTTC. It translates to CAISAGHVQYF.

The chain links TRBV7-2 to TRBJ1-2; TRBD1 matches at 8 bases. This CDR3 is built from 17 residues. The trim removed 4 bases at V and 2 bases at J, leaving 12 bases unmatched. CDR1 is SGHTA and CDR2 is FQGNSA in the germline V gene. The CDR3 bases are TGTGCCAGCAGCTCCCCCCGGGACAGGAACGTCAACTATGGCTACACCTTC. It is translated as CASSSPRDRNVNYGYTF.

V and J are TRBV7-3 and TRBJ2-5, with no clear D. Germline lookup yields CDR1 SGHTA and CDR2 FQGTGA. V was trimmed by 3 bases and J by 11 bases, leaving 16 bases between them. The CDR3 totals 13 residues. The chain's CDR3 is CASSLGFMDEQYF. As DNA, the CDR3 is TGTGCCAGCAGCTTGGGTTTCATGGATGAGCAGTACTTC.

This clonotype was recorded a few times. The J gene is TRBJ2-1, the V gene TRBV5-1; D not certain. V lost 2 bases and J lost 9, with 21 bases in between. Germline V gene sequence: CDR1 SGHRS, CDR2 YFSETQ. This CDR3 contains 16 residues. The CDR3 spells CASSFSRTRSGGEQFF. The CDR3 DNA is TGCGCCAGCAGCTTTTCTAGAACTCGGTCAGGCGGTGAGCAGTTCTTC.

This clonotype came up a few times. The chain combines TRBV4-2 with TRBJ2-3; 9 positions match TRBD2. CDR3 length equals 16 residues. Losses at the gene ends were 1 base for V and 2 bases for J; bases not matched to a gene: 4. From germline, CDR1 is LGHNA and CDR2 YNFKEQ. The CDR3 nucleotides read TGTGCCAGCAGCCAAGTGGCGGGGGGGCCCACAGATACGCAGTATTTT. Protein sequence: CASSQVAGGPTDTQYF.

The chain links TRBV5-6 to TRBJ2-2; D unresolved. CDR3 size: 12 residues. Germline CDR1 is SGHDT and CDR2 is YYEEEE. Deletions cut 0 bases from V and 9 bases from J, with 6 bases between. Here the CDR3 DNA reads TGTGCCAGCAGCTTGGTAGAAAGGGAGCTGTTTTTT. It specifies CASSLVERELFF.

The V gene is TRBV12-3 or TRBV12-4, the J gene TRBJ2-7, with D hard to call. V was trimmed by 8 bases and J by 7 bases, leaving 21 bases between them. The length of the CDR3 is 14 residues. Written as DNA, the CDR3 is TGTGCCAGCCGAGGACCGGCGGTTGTTGATGAGCAGTACTTC. It translates to CASRGPAVVDEQYF.

This clonotype occurred a few times. The rearrangement links TRBV7-8 to TRBJ2-3, with TRBD2 identical over 7 bases. The V and J ends lost 0 bases and 7 bases, in that order; junction bases with no gene match: 19. This CDR3 contains 19 residues. Germline CDR1 is SGHVS and CDR2 is FQNEAQ. The CDR3 here is CASSLAYGAGDLLTHTQYF. In DNA, the CDR3 is TGTGCCAGCAGCTTAGCCTACGGGGCGGGGGACCTACTAACTCATACGCAGTATTTT.

The sample holds one count of this clonotype. The chain joins TRBV6-2 or TRBV6-3 to TRBJ2-7; D may be TRBD1 or TRBD2 (6 bases each). TRBJ2-5 matches the DNA end more closely, so the J call is doubtful. Germline V gene lookup returns CDR1 MNHEY and CDR2 SVGEGT. There are 15 residues in the CDR3. The CDR3 DNA sequence: TGTGCCAGCAGTGACTGGGACTCCAGGGGCGAGACCCAGTACTTC. It encodes CASSDWDSRGETQYF.

This clonotype was counted between two and nine times. V gene TRBV6-2 or TRBV6-3 combines with J gene TRBJ2-1, with TRBD2 matching 13 bases. The CDR3 runs 20 residues. CDR1 is MNHEY and CDR2 is SVGEGT in the germline V gene. The V and J ends lost 5 bases and 0 bases, in that order; junction bases with no gene match: 13. This CDR3 is CASSPNPGLAGFSSYNEQFF. The CDR3 DNA reads TGTGCCAGCAGTCCCAACCCGGGACTAGCGGGGTTCAGCTCCTACAATGAGCAGTTCTTC.

This clonotype has only a few counts. The chain joins TRBV6-4 to TRBJ2-7, with 8 bases aligning to TRBD1. The CDR3 contains 13 residues. V gave up 9 bases and J gave up 5 bases; unmatched junction bases: 9. Per the germline V gene, CDR1 is MRHNA and CDR2 is SNTAGT. The CDR3 region has the DNA TGTGCCAGGAGGGCAGGGGGCCTTGACGAGCAGTACTTC. Translation: CARRAGGLDEQYF.

The genes are TRBV6-5 and TRBJ1-2; 7 nucleotides agree with TRBD1. The J segment lost 3 bases and the V segment lost 6 bases, leaving 10 bases of the junction unmatched. The germline V gene encodes CDR1 MNHEY and CDR2 SVGAGI. The length of the CDR3 is 15 residues. In DNA form, the CDR3 reads TGTGCCAGCAGGGTCCCACAGGGGCGAGACTATGGCTACACCTTC. Its translation: CASRVPQGRDYGYTF.

The V and J genes are TRBV4-3 and TRBJ2-1; 10 bases line up with TRBD1. CDR1 is LGHNA, CDR2 YSLEER, per germline. Trimming at V came to 0 bases and at J to 15 bases, leaving 11 bases not matched to a gene. The CDR3 has 15 residues. CDR3 sequence: CASSQDIGTGDLPFF. The DNA of the CDR3 is TGCGCCAGCAGCCAAGATATAGGGACAGGGGATCTGCCGTTCTTC.

The chain recombines TRBV7-2 with TRBJ2-1; D is unclear. The end of the DNA aligns better with TRBJ2-7, so the J call may be wrong. The CDR3 covers 17 residues. The germline gives CDR1 SGHTA, CDR2 FQGNSA. In DNA, the CDR3 is TGTGCCAGCAGCTTAGCCCCCGCCACCCTCTCCTACAATGAGCAGTACTTC. Translating it yields CASSLAPATLSYNEQYF.

The DNA for the CDR3 is TGCGCCAGCAGCTTAGATAAGGAGCGGGAGACCCAGTACTTC. Translated, it gives CASSLDKERETQYF. V usage is TRBV5-1 and J usage is TRBJ2-7; TRBD2 is a possible D gene (5 bases). The assigned J gene may be wrong: the sequence end matches TRBJ2-5 better. The germline V gene has CDR1 SGHRS and CDR2 YFSETQ. The length of the CDR3 is 14 residues.

A single count supports this clonotype. This chain connects TRBV11-2 to TRBJ1-1; D is possibly TRBD1 (6 bases). V was trimmed by 3 bases and J by 0 bases, leaving 11 bases between them. Germline V CDR1 and CDR2: SGHAT, FQNNGV. CDR3 length: 15 amino acids. CDR3 DNA sequence: TGTGCCAGCAGCTTCGGGGGGCGGGTGAACACTGAAGCTTTCTTT. Protein sequence: CASSFGGRVNTEAFF.

As for this clonotype: It may be a read error: a sequence one base away is much more abundant. The chain uses TRBV18 and TRBJ1-2, with TRBD1 matching 10 bases. V lost 1 base, J lost 8 bases, and 4 bases stayed unmatched. Germline loops: CDR1 KGHSH, CDR2 LQKENI. The CDR3 length is 14 residues. This CDR3 is CASSPRDRGRGYTF. The DNA for the CDR3 is TGTGCCAGCTCACCACGGGACAGGGGTAGAGGCTACACCTTC.

This clonotype has more than one count but fewer than ten. This rearrangement joins TRBV6-1 to TRBJ1-1; unclear D gene. The CDR3 covers 12 residues. Deletions cut 7 bases from V and 0 bases from J, with 6 bases between. Looked up from germline, CDR1 is MNHNS and CDR2 is SASEGT. CDR3 region: CASTYMNTEAFF. The CDR3 nucleotides are TGTGCCAGCACCTACATGAACACTGAAGCTTTCTTT.

With respect to this clonotype: One end of the junction varies from germline; a read error may be responsible. This chain connects TRBV7-2 to TRBJ2-5; no firm D call. The CDR3 totals 11 residues. Germline CDR1 is SGHTA and CDR2 is FQGNSA. The CDR3 bases are TGTGCCAGCAACTTAGCCGGGACCCAGTACTTC. It yields the protein CASNLAGTQYF. Complete variable domain (other parts from reference TRBV7-2 and TRBJ2-5): GAGVSQSPSNKVTEKGKDVELRCDPISGHTALYWYRQSLGQGLEFLIYFQGNSAPDKSGLPSDRFSAERTGGSVSTLTIQRTQQEDSAVYLCASNLAGTQYFGPGTRLLVL.

This clonotype has only a few counts. The chain joins TRBV28 to TRBJ1-1, with TRBD1 matching 7 bases. The CDR3 length is 17 residues. The germline V gene has CDR1 MDHEN and CDR2 SYDVKM. J gave up 1 base and V 3 bases, and 11 bases lay outside the gene matches. The CDR3 sequence: CASSLRTQGRGNTEAFF. The CDR3 coding sequence is TGTGCCAGCAGTTTGCGGACACAGGGGCGGGGGAACACTGAAGCTTTCTTT.

The V and J genes are TRBV28 and TRBJ2-5; D gene unclear. This CDR3 contains 13 residues. V lost 8 bases to trimming and J lost 0 bases, with 10 bases between them. Germline lookup yields CDR1 MDHEN and CDR2 SYDVKM. CDR3 sequence reads: CASLPADQETQYF. The CDR3 DNA follows: TGTGCCAGCCTACCGGCAGACCAAGAGACCCAGTACTTC.

On this clonotype itself: A much larger clone differs from this one at a single base, so this may be a read error. This chain joins TRBV20-1 and TRBJ2-1, with D possibly matching TRBD2 (5 bases). Germline CDR1 is DFQATT and CDR2 is SNEGSKA (reference sequence). The CDR3 runs 15 residues. V dropped 1 base and J dropped 7 bases, with 17 bases sitting between them. CDR3 sequence (DNA): TGCAGTGCTAGAGGGTTGGGATCTAGCCTTAATGAGCAGTTCTTC. Its protein product is CSARGLGSSLNEQFF.

This clonotype was detected a few times. V gene TRBV19 combines with J gene TRBJ1-2; the D is unclear. Per the germline V gene, CDR1 is LNHDA and CDR2 is SQIVND (reference sequence). CDR3 length equals 16 residues. V was cut by 4 bases and J by 1 base, with 16 bases left in between. CDR3 protein: CASSRASGNHNYGYTF. The CDR3 DNA reads as TGTGCCAGTAGTAGAGCGTCGGGGAACCATAACTATGGCTACACCTTC. Looking up the rest from reference TRBV19 and TRBJ1-2 gives the full variable domain: DGGITQSPKYLFRKEGQNVTLSCEQNLNHDAMYWYRQDPGQGLRLIYYSQIVNDFQKGDIAEGYSVSREKKESFPLTVTSAQKNPTAFYLCASSRASGNHNYGYTFGSGTRLTVV.

A few counts support this clonotype. The chain uses TRBV7-2 and TRBJ1-5; 7 nucleotides agree with TRBD1. From germline, CDR1 is SGHTA and CDR2 FQGNSA. J lost 1 base, V lost 5 bases, and 5 bases had no gene match. This CDR3 is built from 15 residues. The CDR3 here is CASSRDRESNQPQHF. The CDR3 DNA reads TGTGCCAGCAGCCGAGACAGGGAGAGCAATCAGCCCCAGCATTTT.

The chain joins TRBV28 to TRBJ2-5; 11 bases agree with TRBD2. The DNA end is a closer match to TRBJ2-7, so the J assignment may be wrong. The CDR3 contains 16 residues. Germline V CDR1 and CDR2: MDHEN, SYDVKM. CDR3 coding DNA: TGTGCCAGCAGTTCCATGACTAGCGGGAATAGCTACGAGCAGTACTTC. It encodes CASSSMTSGNSYEQYF.